Listed below are T cell receptor beta chains from one sample, sequenced in a study of T-cell reconstitution after alpha-beta-depleted transplantation in children. TCRdb itself ran the PCR reads through MiXCR, one entry per CDR3 protein. The sample records a few hundred thousand distinct CDR3 sequences, approximately 13% being singletons. The sequences come from PBMCs from the stem cell graft donor, collected from the stem cell graft. The receptors originated from a human donor who donated a stem cell graft to a child with combined immunodeficiency. The CDR3 runs from the conserved cysteine through the conserved F or W. The order of the fields is V gene, D gene, J gene, clone size, CDR3 DNA, CDR3 protein. D genes are given only for firm matches. The size entry is marked missing in some rows and otherwise reads once, few, many or a size class.

v_gene: TRBV27; d_gene: TRBD1; j_gene: TRBJ2-3; abundance: many; CDR3nt: TGTGCCAGCAGCCCACAGGGGGCTAACACAGATACGCAGTATTTT; CDR3aa: CASSPQGANTDTQYF
v_gene: TRBV20-1; d_gene: .; j_gene: TRBJ1-5; abundance: .; CDR3nt: TGCAGTGCTAGTGGGGCAGATAGCAATCAGCCCCAGCATTTT; CDR3aa: CSASGADSNQPQHF
v_gene: TRBV30; d_gene: TRBD1; j_gene: TRBJ2-7; abundance: .; CDR3nt: TGTGCCTGCGGGACAGGAGAAAGCGAGCAGTACTTC; CDR3aa: CACGTGESEQYF
v_gene: TRBV29-1; d_gene: .; j_gene: TRBJ2-5; abundance: many; CDR3nt: TGCAGCGTTGAAGGTTGGCAGGGGAGAATAGAGACCCAGTACTTC; CDR3aa: CSVEGWQGRIETQYF
v_gene: TRBV14; d_gene: TRBD1; j_gene: TRBJ1-2; abundance: .; CDR3nt: TGTGCCAGCAGCCCGCGGGACAGGGACTATGGCTACACCTTC; CDR3aa: CASSPRDRDYGYTF
v_gene: TRBV29-1; d_gene: TRBD2; j_gene: TRBJ2-1; abundance: few; CDR3nt: TGCAGCGTTGATTTGGGGGGGGGTTTGCAGTTCTTC; CDR3aa: CSVDLGGGLQFF
v_gene: TRBV2; d_gene: .; j_gene: TRBJ1-4; abundance: .; CDR3nt: TGTGCCAGCGGCCTCGATGAAAAACTGTTTTTT; CDR3aa: CASGLDEKLFF
v_gene: TRBV4-3; d_gene: .; j_gene: TRBJ2-1; abundance: many; CDR3nt: TGCGCCAGCAGCCAGATGGGGCGGCTGACCGGTGAGCAGTTCTTC; CDR3aa: CASSQMGRLTGEQFF
v_gene: TRBV24-1; d_gene: TRBD2; j_gene: TRBJ2-1; abundance: .; CDR3nt: TGTGCCACCAGTGATGCCGGGACTAGTCCCGTGCAGTTCTTC; CDR3aa: CATSDAGTSPVQFF
v_gene: TRBV4-3; d_gene: TRBD2; j_gene: TRBJ2-3; abundance: .; CDR3nt: TGCGCCAGCAGCCAACTCCCGGGCGGGGGAATCACAGATACGCAGTATTTT; CDR3aa: CASSQLPGGGITDTQYF
v_gene: TRBV7-2; d_gene: .; j_gene: TRBJ2-7; abundance: .; CDR3nt: TGTGCCAGCAGCAGAGAGGCTAGCGACGAGCAGTACTTC; CDR3aa: CASSREASDEQYF
v_gene: TRBV4-3; d_gene: .; j_gene: TRBJ2-2; abundance: few; CDR3nt: TGCGCCAGCAGCCAAGGCGTAGGGGGGGGCACCGGGGAGCTGTTTTTT; CDR3aa: CASSQGVGGGTGELFF
v_gene: TRBV4-3; d_gene: TRBD2; j_gene: TRBJ2-5; abundance: .; CDR3nt: TGCGCCAGCAGCCAAGTGGGCGGGAGTGAGACCCAGTACTTC; CDR3aa: CASSQVGGSETQYF
v_gene: TRBV7-9; d_gene: .; j_gene: TRBJ2-1; abundance: .; CDR3nt: TGTGCCAGCAGCTTAGTGCTGCAGCAGTTCTTC; CDR3aa: CASSLVLQQFF
v_gene: TRBV30; d_gene: .; j_gene: TRBJ2-1; abundance: few; CDR3nt: TGTGCCTGGATTCGGAGGGTCTCCTACAATGAGCAGTTCTTC; CDR3aa: CAWIRRVSYNEQFF
v_gene: TRBV9; d_gene: .; j_gene: TRBJ2-3; abundance: .; CDR3nt: TGTGCCAGCAGCGCTGACGCTTACACATATACGCAGTATTTT; CDR3aa: CASSADAYTYTQYF
v_gene: TRBV15; d_gene: TRBD2; j_gene: TRBJ2-1; abundance: .; CDR3nt: TGTGCCACCAGCAGAGTAGGGTTTAGCGGGGACCCCTACAATGAGCAGTTCTTC; CDR3aa: CATSRVGFSGDPYNEQFF
v_gene: TRBV20-1; d_gene: .; j_gene: TRBJ2-1; abundance: few; CDR3nt: TGCAGTGCCAATAGTGGGAATGAGCAGTTCTTC; CDR3aa: CSANSGNEQFF
v_gene: TRBV6-5; d_gene: .; j_gene: TRBJ2-5; abundance: few; CDR3nt: TGTGCCAGCAGTAATAACAGAGGGGAGACCCAGTACTTC; CDR3aa: CASSNNRGETQYF
v_gene: TRBV29-1; d_gene: .; j_gene: TRBJ1-1; abundance: .; CDR3nt: TGCAGCGTTGGTATGGGAAAGAACACTGAAGCTTTCTTT; CDR3aa: CSVGMGKNTEAFF
v_gene: TRBV9; d_gene: TRBD2; j_gene: TRBJ2-1; abundance: many; CDR3nt: TGTGCCAGCAGCCTCCTAGCGGGTGCTTTGGATGAGCAGTTCTTC; CDR3aa: CASSLLAGALDEQFF
v_gene: TRBV5-6; d_gene: TRBD2; j_gene: TRBJ2-3; abundance: .; CDR3nt: TGTGCCAGCAGCTTGGCTCTAGCGGGGTTCACAGATACGCAGTATTTT; CDR3aa: CASSLALAGFTDTQYF
v_gene: TRBV7-3; d_gene: TRBD2; j_gene: TRBJ2-1; abundance: many; CDR3nt: TGTGCCAGCAGCTATCAAGCGGGAGGGCTGGGGAATGAGCAGTTCTTC; CDR3aa: CASSYQAGGLGNEQFF
v_gene: TRBV20-1; d_gene: TRBD2; j_gene: TRBJ2-1; abundance: .; CDR3nt: TGCAGTGGGACTAGCGGGGGAGTCTACAATGAGCAGTTCTTC; CDR3aa: CSGTSGGVYNEQFF
v_gene: TRBV29-1; d_gene: .; j_gene: TRBJ2-7; abundance: few; CDR3nt: TGCAGCGTCTCCCGGGACTCTTCCTACGAGCAGTACTTC; CDR3aa: CSVSRDSSYEQYF
v_gene: TRBV4-3; d_gene: .; j_gene: TRBJ2-1; abundance: few; CDR3nt: TGCGCCAGCAGCCAAGTTCCGGGACGCAGCTCCTACAATGAGCAGTTCTTC; CDR3aa: CASSQVPGRSSYNEQFF
v_gene: TRBV20-1; d_gene: .; j_gene: TRBJ2-1; abundance: many; CDR3nt: TGCAGTGCCCCCGGAGTATCGACCAATGAGCAGTTCTTC; CDR3aa: CSAPGVSTNEQFF
v_gene: TRBV18; d_gene: .; j_gene: TRBJ2-1; abundance: .; CDR3nt: TGTGCCAGCTCAGGCAACGCGGGGTCCTACAATGAGCAGTTCTTC; CDR3aa: CASSGNAGSYNEQFF
v_gene: TRBV6-2/TRBV6-3; d_gene: .; j_gene: TRBJ2-1; abundance: .; CDR3nt: TGTGCCAGCAGCCAGGGACCTGAGCAGTTCTTC; CDR3aa: CASSQGPEQFF
v_gene: TRBV27; d_gene: .; j_gene: TRBJ1-1; abundance: few; CDR3nt: TGTGCCAGCACCCCCCGGAACTCCGATGAAGCTTTCTTT; CDR3aa: CASTPRNSDEAFF